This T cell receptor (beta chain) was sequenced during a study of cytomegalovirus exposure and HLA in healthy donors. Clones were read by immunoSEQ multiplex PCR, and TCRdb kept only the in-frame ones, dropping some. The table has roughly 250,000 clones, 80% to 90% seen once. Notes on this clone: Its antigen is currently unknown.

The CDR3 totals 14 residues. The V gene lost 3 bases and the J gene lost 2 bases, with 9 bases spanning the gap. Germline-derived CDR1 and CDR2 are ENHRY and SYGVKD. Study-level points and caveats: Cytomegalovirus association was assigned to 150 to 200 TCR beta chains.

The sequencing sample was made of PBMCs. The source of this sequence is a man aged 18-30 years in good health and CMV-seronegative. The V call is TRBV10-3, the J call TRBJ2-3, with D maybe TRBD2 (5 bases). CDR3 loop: CAISEGLLTDTQYF. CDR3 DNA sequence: TGTGCCATCAGTGAAGGACTGCTCACAGATACGCAGTATTTT.